The rows below give T cell receptor beta chains drawn from one sample of a study of T cell responses to AZD1222 COVID-19 vaccine. The table came from immunoSEQ multiplex PCR; TCRdb's copy has only in-frame clones and leaves some out. The sample includes approximately 73,000 clones, 65% to 85% seen only once; the top ten take approximately 2.8%. The specimen was peripheral blood, collected on day 0 of AZD1222 vaccination. The receptor set was obtained from an adult in good health. CDR3s include the opening cysteine and the closing phenylalanine or tryptophan. Each record gives: D gene, V gene, J gene, CDR3 DNA, CDR3 protein. D genes are given only for firm matches.

D gene: TRBD1
V gene: TRBV4-3
J gene: TRBJ2-1
CDR3 DNA: TGCGCCAGCAGCCGAGAGGCTGCCGGGACAGAGAATGTCCCCAATGAGCAGTTCTTC
CDR3 protein: CASSREAAGTENVPNEQFF

D gene: TRBD2
V gene: TRBV5-6
J gene: TRBJ2-7
CDR3 DNA: TGTGCCAGCAATCTAGCGGGGGAGATTCCCTACGAGCAGTACTTC
CDR3 protein: CASNLAGEIPYEQYF

D gene: -
V gene: TRBV6-5
J gene: TRBJ1-3
CDR3 DNA: TGTGCCAGCGGGAGGTCTTCCTCTGGAAACACCATATATTTT
CDR3 protein: CASGRSSSGNTIYF

D gene: -
V gene: TRBV5-8
J gene: TRBJ2-1
CDR3 DNA: TGTGCCAGCAGCTTACGCCGGGGGCCCAATGAGCAGTTCTTC
CDR3 protein: CASSLRRGPNEQFF

D gene: -
V gene: TRBV7-9
J gene: TRBJ2-7
CDR3 DNA: TGTGCCAGCAGCTTAGTTCCCTACGAGCAGTACTTC
CDR3 protein: CASSLVPYEQYF

D gene: TRBD1
V gene: TRBV7-9
J gene: TRBJ2-3
CDR3 DNA: TGTGCCAGCAGGACAGACAGGGGGTCAGATACGCAGTATTTT
CDR3 protein: CASRTDRGSDTQYF

D gene: -
V gene: TRBV9
J gene: TRBJ2-3
CDR3 DNA: TGTGCCAGCAGTGCATCCACAGATACGCAGTATTTT
CDR3 protein: CASSASTDTQYF

D gene: TRBD1
V gene: TRBV5-1
J gene: TRBJ1-2
CDR3 DNA: TGCGCCAGCAGCTTTTCCGGGACAGGGAACGGCTACACCTTC
CDR3 protein: CASSFSGTGNGYTF

D gene: TRBD1
V gene: TRBV30
J gene: TRBJ1-2
CDR3 DNA: TGTGCCTGGAGTACTGACAGGGGATCGGGTGGCTACACCTTC
CDR3 protein: CAWSTDRGSGGYTF

D gene: -
V gene: TRBV11-2
J gene: TRBJ1-2
CDR3 DNA: TGTGCCAGCAGTTCAACGCTTTCGGGACTGGGGTCTCAGCGCTATGGCTACACCTTC
CDR3 protein: CASSSTLSGLGSQRYGYTF

D gene: -
V gene: TRBV2
J gene: TRBJ2-7
CDR3 DNA: TGTGCCAGCAGTGAAAGGGGAGGTGGAAAGTACGAGCAGTACTTC
CDR3 protein: CASSERGGGKYEQYF

D gene: -
V gene: TRBV25-1
J gene: TRBJ1-2
CDR3 DNA: TGTGCCAGCAGTGTAGTAGTTGGCTATGGCTACACCTTC
CDR3 protein: CASSVVVGYGYTF